This record covers a single T cell receptor beta chain. TCRdb's copy holds only in-frame clones and misses some; the assay was immunoSEQ multiplex PCR. In the table there are 250,000 to 350,000 clones, about 85% of which are singletons. This sample was included in a study of blood T cell repertoires in COVID-19. Overall study: Acute and convalescent COVID-19 specimens originated in the United States, Italy and Spain.

Germline V CDR1 and CDR2: SQVTM, ANQGSEA. The CDR3 consists of 13 residues. Between the trimmed V and J ends, which lost 3 bases and 1 base, there was a span of 9 bases. Sequences were obtained from PBMCs or T cells enriched from blood (not recorded which). This TCR was sampled from a woman in her 30s who had recovered from COVID-19. This chain links TRBV29-1 with TRBJ2-5, with D perhaps matching TRBD1 (5 bases). For the CDR3, the DNA is TGCAGCGTTGAGGGGCAGGGCCAAGAGACCCAGTACTTC. This encodes CSVEGQGQETQYF.